This entry concerns a single T cell receptor beta chain. These data originate in a study of OX40 agonist ivuxolimab in advanced cancers. V lost 4 bases, J lost 3 bases, and 15 bases lay in between. The germline V gene encodes CDR1 LNHDA and CDR2 SQIVND (reference sequence). The CDR3 is 16 amino acids. Generated by immunoSEQ multiplex PCR, the TCRdb table keeps only in-frame clones and is missing some. The sample records approximately 94,000 clones, around 90% being singletons. The chain joins TRBV19 to TRBJ1-4; no clear D gene. This sequence originates from an adult with an advanced solid tumor such as melanoma, head and neck, liver or kidney cancer. The sample in question was CD4+ or CD8+ T cells sorted from blood, obtained in a trial of the OX40 agonist ivuxolimab. The DNA of the CDR3 is TGTGCCAGTAGTAAGGATCTGTACGTGCCTAATGAAAAACTGTTTTTT. Translation: CASSKDLYVPNEKLFF.